This note documents a single T cell receptor (beta chain) sequence. V shed 5 bases and J shed 10 bases, with 25 bases lying between them. Germline V gives CDR1 MDHEN, CDR2 SYDVKM. This CDR3 is built from 16 residues. The data were taken from a study of T cell changes during pregnancy in multiple sclerosis. Produced via immunoSEQ multiplex PCR; TCRdb's table is partial and in-frame only. The data contain 55,000 to 70,000 clones, around 93% of them seen just once; the ten biggest clones take up around 1.8%. Sequencing used peripheral blood, obtained after pregnancy. V gene TRBV28 combines with J gene TRBJ2-3, with a weak D call TRBD2 (7 bases). The clonotype comes from a female donor with multiple sclerosis, enrolled in a pregnancy study. The chain's CDR3 is CASSHSRAETGRAQYF. The CDR3 DNA is TGTGCCAGCAGTCACTCTCGGGCCGAAACAGGGAGGGCGCAGTATTTT.